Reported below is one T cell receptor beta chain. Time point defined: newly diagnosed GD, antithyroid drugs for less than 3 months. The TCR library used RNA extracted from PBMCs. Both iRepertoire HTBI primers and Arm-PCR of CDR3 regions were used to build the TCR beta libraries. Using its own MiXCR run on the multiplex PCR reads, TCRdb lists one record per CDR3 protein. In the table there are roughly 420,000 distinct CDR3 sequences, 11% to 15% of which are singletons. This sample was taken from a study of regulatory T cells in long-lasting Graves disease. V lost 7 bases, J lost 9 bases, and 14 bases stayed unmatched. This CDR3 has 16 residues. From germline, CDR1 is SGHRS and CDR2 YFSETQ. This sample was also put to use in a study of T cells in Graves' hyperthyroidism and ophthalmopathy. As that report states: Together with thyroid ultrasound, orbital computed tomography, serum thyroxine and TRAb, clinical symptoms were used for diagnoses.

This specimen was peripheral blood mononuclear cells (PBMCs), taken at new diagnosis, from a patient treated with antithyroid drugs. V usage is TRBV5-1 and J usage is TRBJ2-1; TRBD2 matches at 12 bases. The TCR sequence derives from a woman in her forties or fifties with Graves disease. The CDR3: CASGLAGGPGAGEQFF. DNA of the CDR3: TGCGCCAGCGGCCTAGCGGGAGGGCCAGGAGCGGGTGAGCAGTTCTTC.